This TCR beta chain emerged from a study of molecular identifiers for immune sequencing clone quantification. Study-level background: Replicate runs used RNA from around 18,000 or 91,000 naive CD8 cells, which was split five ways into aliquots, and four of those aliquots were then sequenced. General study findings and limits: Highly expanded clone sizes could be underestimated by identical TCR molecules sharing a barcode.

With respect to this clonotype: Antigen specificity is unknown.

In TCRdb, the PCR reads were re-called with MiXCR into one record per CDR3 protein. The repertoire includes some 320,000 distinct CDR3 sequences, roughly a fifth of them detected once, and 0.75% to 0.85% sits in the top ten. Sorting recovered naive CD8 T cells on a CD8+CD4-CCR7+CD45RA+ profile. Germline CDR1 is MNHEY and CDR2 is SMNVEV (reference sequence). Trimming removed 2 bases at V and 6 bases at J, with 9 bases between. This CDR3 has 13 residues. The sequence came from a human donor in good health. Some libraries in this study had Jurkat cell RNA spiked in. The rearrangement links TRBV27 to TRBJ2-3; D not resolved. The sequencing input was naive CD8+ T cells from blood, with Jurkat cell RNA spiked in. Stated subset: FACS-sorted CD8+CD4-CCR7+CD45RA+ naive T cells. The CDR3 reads CASSLTMPDTQYF. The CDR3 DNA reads TGTGCCAGCAGTTTAACCATGCCGGATACGCAGTATTTT.